The 19 T cell receptor beta chains listed next were all sequenced from one sample in a study of shared clonotypes between healthy human individuals (TCRdb year 2020). Library preparation was by the immunoSEQ multiplex PCR assay. As stored in TCRdb, this immuneACCESS dataset retains in-frame rearrangements with V and J assigned. A fraction of the clones does not appear; measured against another copy, unresolved V genes explain less than half of the discrepancy, and the remainder lacks a known reason. This sample is represented by 2 million to 2.5 million clones; more than 90% of them were singletons. The ten largest account for roughly 0.13% of the sample. The sample consisted of naive CD4+ T cells sorted from blood. This specimen's cell subset or site label, per the study, means: CD45RA+ positively selected. These receptors all come from a man between 18 and 35 years old in good health.

The genes are TRBV19 and TRBJ2-7; D call uncertain. CDR1 LNHDA and CDR2 SQIVND come from the germline V gene (reference sequence). V was trimmed by 5 bases and J by 2 bases, leaving 16 bases between them. CDR3 length: 15 amino acids. For the CDR3, the DNA is TGTGCCAGTAGTGTCGTGAGTGGTCCGGCCTACGAGCAGTACTTC. Translation gives CASSVVSGPAYEQYF.

CDR3 residues: CASNYGTGAPYEQYF. The DNA of the CDR3 is TGTGCCAGCAACTACGGGACAGGGGCCCCCTACGAGCAGTACTTC. The gene calls are TRBV6-1 and TRBJ2-7, with 10 nucleotides matching TRBD1. Germline V lookup: CDR1 MNHNS, CDR2 SASEGT. The CDR3 loop spans 15 amino acids. V was pared by 7 bases and J by 2 bases, with 8 bases of the junction left unmatched.

The chain couples TRBV30 to TRBJ1-6; TRBD1 is a possible D gene (5 bases). Between the trimmed V and J ends, which lost 5 bases and 7 bases, there was a span of 15 bases. This CDR3 comprises 14 residues. The germline V gene has CDR1 GTSNPN and CDR2 SVGIG (reference sequence). The CDR3: CAWDPGRANSPLHF. The CDR3 bases are TGTGCCTGGGATCCAGGCAGGGCAAATTCACCCCTCCACTTT.

The rearrangement joins TRBV5-6 to TRBJ2-5; possibly TRBD1 for D (5 bases). CDR3 length: 17 residues. The germline CDR1 and CDR2 sequences are SGHDT and YYEEEE. Between the trimmed V and J ends, which lost 3 bases and 4 bases, there was a span of 22 bases. CDR3 amino acids: CASSSLEQGGIGETQYF. The CDR3 DNA is TGTGCCAGCAGCTCCCTGGAGCAGGGCGGAATCGGAGAGACCCAGTACTTC.

About this clone: At one of its ends the junction is not consistent with the germline gene, which may arise from a read error. In nucleotides, the CDR3 is TGTGCCAGCTGCTTGGGGGGACAGGAGTATAGCAATCAGCCCCAGCATTTT. This codes for CASCLGGQEYSNQPQHF. The chain uses TRBV5-5 and TRBJ1-5; 8 nucleotides line up with TRBD1. The CDR3 length is 17 residues. Germline values: CDR1 SGHKS, CDR2 YYEKEE (reference sequence).

The rearrangement joins TRBV5-1 to TRBJ2-1; D is uncertain. The V end was cut by 3 bases, the J end by 6 bases, with 13 bases between. Germline V gene lookup returns CDR1 SGHRS and CDR2 YFSETQ. The CDR3 has 14 amino acids. The chain's CDR3 is CASSSASLSNEQFF. CDR3 DNA: TGCGCCAGCAGCTCGGCTAGTTTGAGCAATGAGCAGTTCTTC.

The V call is TRBV15, the J call TRBJ2-7; D gene uncertain. Per germline, CDR1 LNHNV and CDR2 YYDKDF (reference sequence). Trimming cost V 3 bases and J 6 bases, with 6 bases left between them. This CDR3 has 11 residues. In DNA form, the CDR3 reads TGTGCCACCAGCAGTTACATCGAGCAGTACTTC. Protein sequence: CATSSYIEQYF.

This clone was observed a handful of times. Other DNA sequences within the sample encode an identical CDR3. The chain carries TRBV7-2 and TRBJ1-5; TRBD1 might be the D (6 bases). The CDR3 sequence is 14 residues long. CDR1 is SGHTA and CDR2 is FQGNSA in the germline V gene. V was pared by 4 bases and J by 1 base, with 8 bases between. Written as DNA, the CDR3 is TGTGCCAGCAGCTCCCAGGGGAGCAATCAGCCCCAGCATTTT. Translation gives CASSSQGSNQPQHF.

The genes are TRBV10-3 and TRBJ1-1; TRBD1 might be the D (6 bases). CDR1 is ENHRY, CDR2 SYGVKD, per germline. The ends were cut back, 4 bases at V and 6 bases at J, with 12 bases in the middle. The CDR3 runs to 13 residues. The CDR3 protein is CAISGTGKAEAFF. The CDR3 DNA sequence: TGTGCCATCAGTGGAACAGGGAAGGCTGAAGCTTTCTTT.

This clone was counted a few times. This chain links TRBV19 with TRBJ2-1; 14 nucleotides line up with TRBD2. CDR3 length equals 15 residues. CDR1 is LNHDA and CDR2 is SQIVND in the germline V gene (reference sequence). The V gene end was trimmed by 6 bases and the J gene end by 8 bases; junction bases not matched to a gene: 6. In nucleotides, the CDR3 is TGTGCCAGTAGCCGGACTAGCGGGGGGATCGATGAGCAGTTCTTC. Translated: CASSRTSGGIDEQFF.

This sequence joins TRBV7-2 and TRBJ1-2, with TRBD1 as a possible D gene (5 bases). This CDR3 has 13 residues. The ends were cut back, 7 bases at V and 0 bases at J, with 9 bases in the middle. CDR1 and CDR2 (germline): SGHTA, FQGNSA. This CDR3 is CASNPDTNYGYTF. The DNA for the CDR3 is TGTGCCAGCAACCCGGACACTAACTATGGCTACACCTTC.

J is TRBJ1-3 and V is TRBV27; 8 positions match TRBD1. Germline V gene lookup returns CDR1 MNHEY and CDR2 SMNVEV (reference sequence). The CDR3 runs 13 residues. Losses at the gene ends were 6 bases for V and 9 bases for J; bases not matched to a gene: 7. This CDR3 reads CASRGQGEFTIYF. DNA for the CDR3: TGTGCCAGCAGAGGACAGGGCGAGTTCACCATATATTTT.

The CDR3 loop is CASRGQGKSNQPQHF. In DNA, the CDR3 is TGTGCCAGCAGGGGACAGGGGAAAAGCAATCAGCCCCAGCATTTT. The J gene is TRBJ1-5, the V gene TRBV2; the match to TRBD1 covers 10 bases. CDR3 length: 15 amino acids. The V and J ends lost 6 bases and 1 base, in that order; junction bases with no gene match: 3. Per germline, CDR1 SNHLY and CDR2 FYNNEI.

A word on this clone: This same CDR3 is encoded by further DNA sequences in the sample. The chain uses TRBV18 and TRBJ2-3; D gene unclear. The length of the CDR3 is 13 residues. Germline loops: CDR1 KGHSH, CDR2 LQKENI. Deletions cut 3 bases from V and 1 base from J, with 5 bases between. In nucleotides, the CDR3 is TGTGCCAGCTCACCTCCGGGCACAGATACGCAGTATTTT. Its translation is CASSPPGTDTQYF.

Worth noting for this clone: The identical CDR3 is also encoded by other nucleotide sequences in the sample. The J gene is TRBJ2-2, the V gene TRBV7-2; no firm D call. Per germline, CDR1 SGHTA and CDR2 FQGNSA. Trimming left V 1 base short and J 2 bases short, with 5 bases between. CDR3 length equals 14 residues. Written as DNA, the CDR3 is TGTGCCAGCAGCTTAGGACTTAACACCGGGGAGCTGTTTTTT. It is translated as CASSLGLNTGELFF.

Concerning this clone: This specimen includes other DNA sequences encoding the same CDR3. The chain is built from TRBV30 and TRBJ1-5; D ambiguous. This CDR3 has 11 amino acids. V lost 0 bases and J 9 bases, leaving 6 bases between the germline ends. CDR1 is GTSNPN, CDR2 SVGIG, per germline (reference sequence). The CDR3 loop reads CAWSVGGPQHF. The CDR3, as DNA: TGTGCCTGGAGTGTAGGTGGGCCCCAGCATTTT.

Remarks on this clone: This CDR3 is also generated by other DNA sequences in the sample. V and J are TRBV7-9 and TRBJ2-2; D is unresolved. Trimming took off 0 bases at V and 6 bases at J, with 11 bases between the two ends. Germline CDR1 is SEHNR and CDR2 is FQNEAQ (reference sequence). The CDR3 has 15 amino acids. In DNA, the CDR3 is TGTGCCAGCAGCTTAGCCGGTGGGGTGGCCGGGGAGCTGTTTTTT. It translates to CASSLAGGVAGELFF. Full variable domain (outside the CDR3, taken from reference TRBV7-9 and TRBJ2-2): DTGVSQNPRHKITKRGQNVTFRCDPISEHNRLYWYRQTLGQGPEFLTYFQNEAQLEKSRLLSDRFSAERPKGSFSTLEIQRTEQGDSAMYLCASSLAGGVAGELFFGEGSRLTVL.

With regard to this clone: The same CDR3 also results from other DNA sequences found in this sample. This chain connects TRBV18 to TRBJ2-2, with 8 bases aligning to TRBD1. CDR1 KGHSH and CDR2 LQKENI come from the germline V gene. The CDR3 runs 14 residues. V was clipped by 2 bases and J by 4 bases; unmatched bases: 0. CDR3 amino acids: CASSPDRGTGELFF. The CDR3 DNA follows: TGTGCCAGCTCACCAGACAGGGGCACCGGGGAGCTGTTTTTT.

Regarding this clone: Its ends do not fully match the called genes, so a read error is possible. The chain links TRBV6-1 to TRBJ1-4, with D perhaps TRBD1 (5 bases). From germline, CDR1 is MNHNS and CDR2 SASEGT. The CDR3 length is 15 residues. CDR3 nucleotides: TGTGCCAGCAGCGAAGCCGGAGTGGGACTGGAAAAACTGTTTTTT. It yields the protein CASSEAGVGLEKLFF.